This record looks at one T cell receptor beta chain sequence and its context. At one of its ends the junction is not consistent with the germline gene, which may arise from a read error. The CDR3 contains 15 residues. Germline V lookup: CDR1 SNHLY, CDR2 FYNNEI. The method was immunoSEQ multiplex PCR; TCRdb's version includes in-frame clones alone and lacks a portion of them. Of around 250,000 clones in the sample, approximately 80% are singletons; the top ten hold around 3.5%. These data originate in a study of blood T cell repertoires in COVID-19. The specimen was peripheral blood. The receptor comes from a woman aged 18-30 years with acute or convalescent COVID-19. The V gene is TRBV2, the J gene TRBJ2-7; tentatively, D is TRBD2 (6 bases). The CDR3 nucleotides read TGTGCCAGCAGTGAAGCGCGTGCGGGGATTTACGTGCAGTACTTC. Its protein is CASSEARAGIYVQYF. The entire variable domain, with the rest obtained from reference TRBV2 and TRBJ2-7, is as follows: EPEVTQTPSHQVTQMGQEVILRCVPISNHLYFYWYRQILGQKVEFLVSFYNNEISEKSEIFDDQFSVERPDGSNFTLKIRSTKLEDSAMYFCASSEARAGIYVQYFGPGTRLTVT.